These 5 T cell receptor beta chains were all obtained from the same sample, sequenced in a study of blood T cell repertoires in COVID-19. Clones were sequenced by immunoSEQ multiplex PCR, and TCRdb holds only the in-frame ones, with some missing. This table has 250,000 or so clones, 75% to 90% appearing once. Material: PBMCs or T cells enriched from blood (not recorded which). These receptors were collected from a woman aged 25 to 45 who had been exposed to COVID-19.

The chain links TRBV5-6 to TRBJ2-3; TRBD1 might be the D (6 bases). The germline V gene encodes CDR1 SGHDT and CDR2 YYEEEE. The CDR3 runs 15 residues. With 0 bases removed from V and 1 base from J, the gap between germline ends came to 9 bases. The CDR3 DNA sequence: TGTGCCAGCAGCTTGGTTAAGGGGGGCACAGATACGCAGTATTTT. It specifies CASSLVKGGTDTQYF.

The rearrangement uses TRBV25-1 and TRBJ2-7, with D possibly matching TRBD1 (5 bases). CDR3 length equals 13 residues. In germline, CDR1 is MGHDK, CDR2 SYGVNS. Trimming removed 5 bases at V and 6 bases at J, with 14 bases between. The CDR3, as DNA: TGTGCCAGCAGTCGCCCTCAGGGTCCCGAGCAGTACTTC. This codes for CASSRPQGPEQYF.

The V and J genes are TRBV7-6 and TRBJ2-5; 10 bases match TRBD2. V shed 5 bases, J shed 9 bases, and the junction held 27 bases outside the gene matches. CDR3 size: 20 residues. CDR1 and CDR2 (germline): SGHVS, FNYEAQ. The CDR3 reads CASSPRRSGSGRPLKSAQYF. CDR3 in DNA: TGTGCCAGCAGCCCGCGTCGGAGCGGTAGCGGGAGGCCCCTGAAGTCGGCCCAGTACTTC.

The rearrangement uses TRBV2 and TRBJ2-1, with TRBD1 identical over 8 bases. Germline CDR1 is SNHLY and CDR2 is FYNNEI. The CDR3 covers 15 residues. The V and J ends lost 5 bases and 2 bases, in that order; junction bases with no gene match: 5. The CDR3 nucleotides read TGTGCCAGCAGTATACAGGGGGGCGCCTACAATGAGCAGTTCTTC. The encoded protein is CASSIQGGAYNEQFF. Full variable domain (rest looked up from reference TRBV2 and TRBJ2-1): EPEVTQTPSHQVTQMGQEVILRCVPISNHLYFYWYRQILGQKVEFLVSFYNNEISEKSEIFDDQFSVERPDGSNFTLKIRSTKLEDSAMYFCASSIQGGAYNEQFFGPGTRLTVL.

The chain is built from TRBV21-1 and TRBJ1-1; TRBD1, the table's D call, lacks a check against the DNA. TRBV21-1 corresponds to a pseudogene. The length of the CDR3 is 18 residues. Here the CDR3 reads CASSKSGPGRVVNTEAFF. The CDR3 DNA is TGTGCCAGCAGCAAAAGTGGGCCAGGTCGCGTAGTAAACACTGAAGCTTTCTTT.